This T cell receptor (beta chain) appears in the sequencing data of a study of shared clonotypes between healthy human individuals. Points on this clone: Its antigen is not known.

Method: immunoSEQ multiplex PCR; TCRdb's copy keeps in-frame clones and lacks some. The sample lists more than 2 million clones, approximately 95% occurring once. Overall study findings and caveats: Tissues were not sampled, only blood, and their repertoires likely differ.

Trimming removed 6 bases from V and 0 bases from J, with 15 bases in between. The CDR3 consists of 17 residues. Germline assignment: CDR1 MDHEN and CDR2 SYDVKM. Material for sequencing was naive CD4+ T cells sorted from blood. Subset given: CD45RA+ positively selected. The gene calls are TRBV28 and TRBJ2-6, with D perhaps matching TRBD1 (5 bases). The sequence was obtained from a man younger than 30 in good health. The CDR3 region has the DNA TGTGCCAGCAGCCCGGGCAGGGTTGTCTCTGGGGCCAACGTCCTGACTTTC. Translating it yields CASSPGRVVSGANVLTF.